Following are 16 T cell receptor beta chains from one sample sequenced in a study of blood T cell repertoires in COVID-19. Data came from immunoSEQ multiplex PCR; TCRdb stores just in-frame clones and leaves some out. The table records 150,000 or so clones, 77% of them present only once. Source material: peripheral blood. All receptors come from a woman between 50 and 59 years old with active or convalescent COVID-19.

The sample holds a few counts of this clone. This sequence joins TRBV7-2 and TRBJ1-1, with a tentative D call TRBD1 (6 bases). The CDR3 totals 14 residues. V was trimmed by 4 bases and J by 4 bases, leaving 13 bases between them. Looked up from germline, CDR1 is SGHTA and CDR2 is FQGNSA. The CDR3 protein is CASSSTGTVTEAFF. In nucleotides, the CDR3 is TGTGCCAGCAGCTCCACAGGGACCGTCACTGAAGCTTTCTTT.

This chain uses TRBV18 with TRBJ2-7; D is ambiguous. Trimming took 2 bases from V and 1 from J, leaving 6 bases between them. Germline V gene sequence: CDR1 KGHSH, CDR2 LQKENI. The CDR3 totals 13 residues. The CDR3 DNA is TGTGCCAGCTCACCAGTCAGGTCCTACGAGCAGTACTTC. This gives the protein CASSPVRSYEQYF.

The chain employs TRBV4-2 and TRBJ2-7; 7 bases fit TRBD1. CDR1 LGHNA and CDR2 YNFKEQ come from the germline V gene. This CDR3 region has 16 residues. The V gene end was trimmed by 0 bases and the J gene end by 5 bases; junction bases not matched to a gene: 10. As DNA, the CDR3 is TGTGCCAGCAGCCAAGATCGATCACAGGGGTGGAACGAGCAGTACTTC. Its protein is CASSQDRSQGWNEQYF.

The chain recombines TRBV3-1 (or the pseudogene TRBV3-2) with TRBJ2-1; tentatively, D is TRBD2 (5 bases). Trimming shortened V by 1 base and J by 11 bases, and 15 bases separated the two germline ends. CDR1 LGHDT and CDR2 YNNKEL come from the germline V gene (reference sequence). The CDR3 covers 14 residues. CDR3 in amino acids: CASSQVPQGGKQFF. CDR3 sequence (DNA): TGTGCCAGCAGCCAAGTCCCACAAGGAGGTAAGCAGTTCTTC.

CDR3 amino acids: CASSPYSGGNTGELFF. CDR3 nucleotide sequence: TGTGCCAGCAGTCCCTACTCCGGCGGGAACACCGGGGAGCTGTTTTTT. The genes are TRBV7-9 and TRBJ2-2; D gene ambiguous. There are 16 residues in the CDR3. V lost 6 bases to trimming and J lost 1 base, with 15 bases between them. The V gene's germline CDR1 is SEHNR and CDR2 FQNEAQ (reference sequence). Full variable domain (missing parts from reference TRBV7-9 and TRBJ2-2): DTGVSQNPRHKITKRGQNVTFRCDPISEHNRLYWYRQTLGQGPEFLTYFQNEAQLEKSRLLSDRFSAERPKGSFSTLEIQRTEQGDSAMYLCASSPYSGGNTGELFFGEGSRLTVL.

This clone has a handful of counts. This chain links TRBV20-1 with TRBJ2-3; TRBD1 aligns across 8 bases. There are 11 residues in the CDR3. V lost 6 bases to trimming and J lost 6 bases; unmatched junction nucleotides: 2. Germline V lookup: CDR1 DFQATT, CDR2 SNEGSKA (reference sequence). The CDR3 DNA sequence: TGCAGTGCGCGACAGGGGGATACGCAGTATTTT. Translated, it gives CSARQGDTQYF.

The chain links TRBV7-9 to TRBJ2-1; D uncertain. This CDR3 has 12 residues. Trimming shortened V by 2 bases and J by 5 bases, and 4 bases separated the two germline ends. Germline CDR1 and CDR2: SEHNR and FQNEAQ (reference sequence). CDR3 region: CASSLTDNEQFF. For the CDR3, the DNA is TGTGCCAGCAGCTTAACTGACAATGAGCAGTTCTTC.

The chain uses TRBV3-1 (or the pseudogene TRBV3-2) and TRBJ2-7; D is unresolved. With 6 bases removed from V and 0 bases from J, the gap between germline ends came to 6 bases. The CDR3 loop spans 12 amino acids. Per the germline V gene, CDR1 is LGHDT and CDR2 is YNNKEL (reference sequence). The chain's CDR3 is CASSYSSYEQYF. CDR3 nucleotide sequence: TGTGCCAGCAGTTATAGCTCCTACGAGCAGTACTTC.

This clone was counted once. This chain links TRBV29-1 with TRBJ1-1; D not resolved. This CDR3 region has 12 residues. Germline V gene sequence: CDR1 SQVTM, CDR2 ANQGSEA. CDR3 coding DNA: TGCAGTACCCTTACGGGGAACACTGAAGCTTTCTTT. The encoded protein is CSTLTGNTEAFF.

V gene TRBV4-1 combines with J gene TRBJ1-1, with TRBD1 identical over 7 bases. J was trimmed by 1 base and V by 1 base; bases with no gene match: 6. This CDR3 is built from 16 residues. In germline, CDR1 is MGHRA, CDR2 YSYEKL. The CDR3 DNA reads as TGCGCCAGCAGCCAAGCGCACAGGGGCGGGAACACTGAAGCTTTCTTT. Its protein product is CASSQAHRGGNTEAFF.

The V call is TRBV5-1, the J call TRBJ2-1; D is ambiguous. This CDR3 has 16 amino acids. Germline V lookup: CDR1 SGHRS, CDR2 YFSETQ. Trimming removed 0 bases at V and 0 bases at J, with 10 bases between. CDR3 amino acids: CASSLGIRSSYNEQFF. For the CDR3, the DNA is TGCGCCAGCAGCTTGGGGATTAGGAGCTCCTACAATGAGCAGTTCTTC.

This sequence joins TRBV6-5 and TRBJ1-1; unclear D gene. Trimming left V 7 bases short and J 4 bases short, with 16 bases between. From germline, CDR1 is MNHEY and CDR2 SVGAGI. CDR3 size: 14 residues. For the CDR3, the DNA is TGTGCCAGCACCGACCGGGTTGAGGGCACTGAAGCTTTCTTT. Translation: CASTDRVEGTEAFF.

V is TRBV27 and J is TRBJ1-4; TRBD1 aligns across 8 bases. Germline-derived CDR1 and CDR2 are MNHEY and SMNVEV (reference sequence). Germline trimming cut 4 bases from V and 4 bases from J; bases unmatched to any gene: 5. This CDR3 spans 15 amino acids. Written as DNA, the CDR3 is TGTGCCAGCAGTTCAGGGGGCCGTCATAATGAAAAACTGTTTTTT. Amino acids: CASSSGGRHNEKLFF. Combining the CDR3 with reference TRBV27 and TRBJ1-4 gives the whole variable domain EAQVTQNPRYLITVTGKKLTVTCSQNMNHEYMSWYRQDPGLGLRQIYYSMNVEVTDKGDVPEGYKVSRKEKRNFPLILESPSPNQTSLYFCASSSGGRHNEKLFFGSGTQLSVL.

The CDR3 DNA sequence: TGCGCCAGCAGTCAAGGGGCTCCCTCCTCGAACACCGGGGAGCTGTTTTTT. Translating gives CASSQGAPSSNTGELFF. This chain connects TRBV23-1 to TRBJ2-2; D may be TRBD1 (5 bases). TRBV23-1 is flagged as an ORF with uncertain function. Trimming shortened V by 2 bases and J by 0 bases, and 13 bases separated the two germline ends. The CDR3 totals 17 residues.

V is TRBV4-3 and J is TRBJ2-3; 7 bases are shared with TRBD1. Germline V gene sequence: CDR1 LGHNA, CDR2 YSLEER. This CDR3 is built from 15 residues. Losses at the gene ends were 4 bases for V and 2 bases for J; bases not matched to a gene: 6. CDR3 region: CASSLTGQTTDTQYF. CDR3 nucleotide sequence: TGCGCCAGCAGCCTTACGGGACAGACCACAGATACGCAGTATTTT.

This sequence joins TRBV5-1 and TRBJ2-7; D not resolved. The CDR3 is 14 amino acids. Germline CDR1 SGHRS, CDR2 YFSETQ. V dropped 0 bases and J dropped 2 bases, with 9 bases sitting between them. CDR3: CASSLGRSTYEQYF. CDR3 bases: TGCGCCAGCAGCTTGGGCAGAAGTACCTACGAGCAGTACTTC.